This T cell receptor beta chain was documented in a study of a mutant IDH1 vaccine in newly diagnosed glioma. Study information: Vaccinations were initiated 4-6 weeks following radiotherapy alone, or were given together with temozolomide cycles. Earlier therapy was either radiotherapy, temozolomide, or both, and most got both. Findings and limits, study-wide: Induction of immune responses by the vaccine occurred in about 95% of patients.

Regarding this clone: Antigen: not known.

Time point in this sample: week 5, during vaccination. Vaccine doses each comprised 300 ug of mutant IDH1 20-mer peptide, with topical imiquimod. Germline CDR1 SGDLS, CDR2 YYNGEE. With 4 bases clipped from V and 0 bases from J, the junction kept 3 bases outside the gene matches. This CDR3 comprises 15 residues. The table came from immunoSEQ multiplex PCR; TCRdb's copy has only in-frame clones and leaves some out. The table lists around 56,000 clones, about 80% of them singletons. This sample comprised PBMCs, obtained from a glioma patient whose treatment included an IDH1 peptide vaccine. This TCR derives from a young woman with glioma. Some clones in this sample may be carry-over from other donors' samples. The chain is built from TRBV9 and TRBJ2-2, with 7 bases lining up with TRBD2. The CDR3 nucleotides read TGTGCCAGCAGCATGACTAGCTCGAACACCGGGGAGCTGTTTTTT. It specifies CASSMTSSNTGELFF.